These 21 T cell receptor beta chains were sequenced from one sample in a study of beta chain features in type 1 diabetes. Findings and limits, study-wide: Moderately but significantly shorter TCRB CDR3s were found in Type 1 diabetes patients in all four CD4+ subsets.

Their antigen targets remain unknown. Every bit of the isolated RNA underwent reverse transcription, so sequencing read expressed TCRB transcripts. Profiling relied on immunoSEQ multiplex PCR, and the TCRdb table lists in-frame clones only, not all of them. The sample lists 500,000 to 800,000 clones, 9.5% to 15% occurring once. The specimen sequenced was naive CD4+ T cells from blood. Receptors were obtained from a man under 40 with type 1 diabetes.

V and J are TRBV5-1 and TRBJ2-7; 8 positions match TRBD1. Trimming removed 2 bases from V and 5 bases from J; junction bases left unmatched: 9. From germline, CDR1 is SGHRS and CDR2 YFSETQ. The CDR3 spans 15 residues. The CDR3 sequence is CASSFPTGVSDEQYF. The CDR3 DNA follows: TGCGCCAGCAGCTTCCCGACAGGGGTCAGCGACGAGCAGTACTTC.

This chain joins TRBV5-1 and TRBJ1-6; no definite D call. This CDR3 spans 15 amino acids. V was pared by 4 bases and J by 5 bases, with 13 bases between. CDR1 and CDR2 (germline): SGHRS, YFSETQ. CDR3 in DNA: TGCGCCAGCAGCCGAGACCGGGAGAATAATTCACCCCTCCACTTT. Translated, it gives CASSRDRENNSPLHF.

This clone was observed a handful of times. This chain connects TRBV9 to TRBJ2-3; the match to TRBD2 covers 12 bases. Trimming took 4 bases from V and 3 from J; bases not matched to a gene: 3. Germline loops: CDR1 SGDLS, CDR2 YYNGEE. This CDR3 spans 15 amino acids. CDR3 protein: CASSLGLAGTDTQYF. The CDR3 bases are TGTGCCAGCAGCCTCGGACTAGCGGGGACAGATACGCAGTATTTT.

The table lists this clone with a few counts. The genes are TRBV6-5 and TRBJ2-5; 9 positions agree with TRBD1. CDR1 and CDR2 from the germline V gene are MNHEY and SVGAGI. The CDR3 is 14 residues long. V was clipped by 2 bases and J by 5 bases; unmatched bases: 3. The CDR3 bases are TGTGCCAGCAGTTACCAACAGGGGGCTGAGACCCAGTACTTC. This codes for CASSYQQGAETQYF.

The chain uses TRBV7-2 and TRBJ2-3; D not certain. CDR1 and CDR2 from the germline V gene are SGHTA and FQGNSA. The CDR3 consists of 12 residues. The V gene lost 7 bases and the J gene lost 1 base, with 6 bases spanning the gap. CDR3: CASTPGTDTQYF. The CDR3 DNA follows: TGTGCCAGCACCCCAGGCACAGATACGCAGTATTTT.

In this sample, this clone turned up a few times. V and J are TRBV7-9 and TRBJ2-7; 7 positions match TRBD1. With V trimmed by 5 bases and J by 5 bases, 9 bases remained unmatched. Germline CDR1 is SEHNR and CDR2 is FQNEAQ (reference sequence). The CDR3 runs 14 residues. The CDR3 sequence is CASSPMTGSDEQYF. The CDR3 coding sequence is TGTGCCAGCAGCCCAATGACAGGGAGCGACGAGCAGTACTTC.

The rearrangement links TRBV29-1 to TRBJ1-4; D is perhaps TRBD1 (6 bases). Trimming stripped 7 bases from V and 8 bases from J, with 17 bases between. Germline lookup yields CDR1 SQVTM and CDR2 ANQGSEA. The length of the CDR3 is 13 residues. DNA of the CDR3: TGCAGCGCCATCTCGGGACAAGCAGAAAAACTGTTTTTT. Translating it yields CSAISGQAEKLFF.

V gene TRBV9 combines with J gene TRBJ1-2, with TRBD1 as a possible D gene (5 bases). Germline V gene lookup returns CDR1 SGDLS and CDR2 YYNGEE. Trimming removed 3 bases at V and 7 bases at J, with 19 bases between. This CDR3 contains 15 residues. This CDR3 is CASSASGTGERGYTF. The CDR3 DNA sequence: TGTGCCAGCAGCGCCTCAGGGACGGGCGAGCGTGGCTACACCTTC. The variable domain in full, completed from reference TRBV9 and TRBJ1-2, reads DSGVTQTPKHLITATGQRVTLRCSPRSGDLSVYWYQQSLDQGLQFLIQYYNGEERAKGNILERFSAQQFPDLHSELNLSSLELGDSALYFCASSASGTGERGYTFGSGTRLTVV.

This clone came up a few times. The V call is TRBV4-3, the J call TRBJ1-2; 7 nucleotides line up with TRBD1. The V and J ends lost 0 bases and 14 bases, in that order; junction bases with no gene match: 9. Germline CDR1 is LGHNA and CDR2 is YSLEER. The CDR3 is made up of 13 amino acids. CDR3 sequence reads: CASSQEQGPDRTF. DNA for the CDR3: TGCGCCAGCAGCCAAGAACAGGGGCCAGACCGAACCTTC.

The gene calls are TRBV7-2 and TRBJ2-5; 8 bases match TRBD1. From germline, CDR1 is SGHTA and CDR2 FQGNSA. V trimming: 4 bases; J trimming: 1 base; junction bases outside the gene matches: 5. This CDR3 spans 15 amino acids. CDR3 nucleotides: TGTGCCAGCAGCTCCTCGACAGGGGTCCAAGAGACCCAGTACTTC. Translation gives CASSSSTGVQETQYF.

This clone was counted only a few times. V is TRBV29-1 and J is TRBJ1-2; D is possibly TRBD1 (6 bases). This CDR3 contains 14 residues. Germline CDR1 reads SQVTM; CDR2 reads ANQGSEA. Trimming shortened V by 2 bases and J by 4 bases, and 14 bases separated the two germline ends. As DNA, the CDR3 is TGCAGCGTTGAAAGGTCAGGGGCGTTCTATGGCTACACCTTC. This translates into CSVERSGAFYGYTF.

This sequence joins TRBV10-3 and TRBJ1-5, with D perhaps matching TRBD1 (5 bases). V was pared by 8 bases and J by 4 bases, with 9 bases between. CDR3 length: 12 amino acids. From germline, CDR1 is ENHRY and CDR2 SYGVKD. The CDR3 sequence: CAISGENQPQHF. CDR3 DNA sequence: TGTGCCATCTCGGGGGAAAATCAGCCCCAGCATTTT.

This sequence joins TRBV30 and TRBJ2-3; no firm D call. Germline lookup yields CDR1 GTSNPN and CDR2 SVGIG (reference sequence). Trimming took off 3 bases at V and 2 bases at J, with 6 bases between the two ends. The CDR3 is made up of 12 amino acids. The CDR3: CAWSFYTDTQYF. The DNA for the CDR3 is TGTGCCTGGAGCTTTTACACAGATACGCAGTATTTT.

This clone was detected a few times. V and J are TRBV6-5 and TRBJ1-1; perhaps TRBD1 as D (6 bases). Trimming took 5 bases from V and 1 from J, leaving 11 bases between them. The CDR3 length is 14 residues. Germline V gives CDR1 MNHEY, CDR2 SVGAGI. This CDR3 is CASSVDRTNTEAFF. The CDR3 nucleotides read TGTGCCAGCAGTGTGGACAGAACGAACACTGAAGCTTTCTTT.

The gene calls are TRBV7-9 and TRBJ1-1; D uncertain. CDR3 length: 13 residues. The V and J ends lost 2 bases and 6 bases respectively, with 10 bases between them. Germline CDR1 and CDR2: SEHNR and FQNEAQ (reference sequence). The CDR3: CASSLTLAAEAFF. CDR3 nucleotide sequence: TGTGCCAGCAGCTTAACACTGGCCGCTGAAGCTTTCTTT.

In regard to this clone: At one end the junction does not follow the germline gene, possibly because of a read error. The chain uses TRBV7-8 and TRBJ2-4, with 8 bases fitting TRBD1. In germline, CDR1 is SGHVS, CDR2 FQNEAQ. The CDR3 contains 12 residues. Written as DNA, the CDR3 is TGTGCCAGCAGCTTCCCCGGACAGGGAATTTCCTTC. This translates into CASSFPGQGISF.

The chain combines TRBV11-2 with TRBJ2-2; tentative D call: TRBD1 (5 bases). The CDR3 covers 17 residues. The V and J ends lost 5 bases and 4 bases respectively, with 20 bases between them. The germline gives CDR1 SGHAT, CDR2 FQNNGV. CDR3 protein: CASSHHYGRVVTGELFF. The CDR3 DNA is TGTGCCAGCAGCCACCATTATGGCAGGGTAGTCACCGGGGAGCTGTTTTTT.

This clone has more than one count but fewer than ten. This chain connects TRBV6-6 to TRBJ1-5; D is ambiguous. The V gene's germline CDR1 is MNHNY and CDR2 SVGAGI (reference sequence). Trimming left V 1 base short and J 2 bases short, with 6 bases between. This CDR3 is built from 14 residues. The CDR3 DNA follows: TGTGCCAGCAGTTACTGGACGGGCAATCAGCCCCAGCATTTT. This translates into CASSYWTGNQPQHF.

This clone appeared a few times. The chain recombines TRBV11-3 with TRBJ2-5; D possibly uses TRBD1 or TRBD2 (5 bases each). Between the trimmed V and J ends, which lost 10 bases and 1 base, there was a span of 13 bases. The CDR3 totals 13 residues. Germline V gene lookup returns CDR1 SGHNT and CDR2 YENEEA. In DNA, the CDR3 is TGTGCCATCCGGGACCTGGGCCAAGAGACCCAGTACTTC. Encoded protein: CAIRDLGQETQYF. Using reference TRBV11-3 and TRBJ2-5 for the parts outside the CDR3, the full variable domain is EAGVVQSPRYKIIEKKQPVAFWCNPISGHNTLYWYLQNLGQGPELLIRYENEEAVDDSQLPKDRFSAERLKGVDSTLKIQPAELGDSAVYLCAIRDLGQETQYFGPGTRLLVL.

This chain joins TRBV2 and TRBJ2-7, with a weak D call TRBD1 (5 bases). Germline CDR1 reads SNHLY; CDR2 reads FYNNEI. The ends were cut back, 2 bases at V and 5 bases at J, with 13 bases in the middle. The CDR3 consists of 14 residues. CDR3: CASSEMGQIHEQYF. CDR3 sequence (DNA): TGTGCCAGCAGTGAAATGGGGCAGATCCACGAGCAGTACTTC.

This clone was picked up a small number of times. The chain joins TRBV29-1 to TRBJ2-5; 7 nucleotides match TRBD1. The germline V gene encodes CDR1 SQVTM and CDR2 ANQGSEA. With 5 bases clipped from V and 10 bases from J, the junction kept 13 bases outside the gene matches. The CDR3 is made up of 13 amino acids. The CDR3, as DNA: TGCAGCGTTCGTTCGACAGGGCAAGGCGACCAGTACTTC. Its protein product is CSVRSTGQGDQYF.